This T cell receptor (beta chain) comes out of a study of shared clonotypes between healthy human individuals. Per the original methods: ImmunoSEQ gave junction-only sequences without quality scores, so filtering differed. The table came from immunoSEQ multiplex PCR; TCRdb's copy has only in-frame clones and leaves some out. D and trimming were read from the DNA, whereas the V and J calls and clone size are those reported in that table. The sample consists of about 2.4 million clones, roughly 93% of them appearing once. Germline V gives CDR1 LNHDA, CDR2 SQIVND (reference sequence). The CDR3 is made up of 16 amino acids. V lost 6 bases, J lost 2 bases, and 18 bases lay in between. The study enrolled healthy HIV-negative adults without recent acute infections or vaccinations as donors. Subsets obtained from CD4+ cells comprised CD45RA+ naive and CD45RA-negative memory cells.

The source of this sequence is a man younger than 35 in good health. Some clones in this sample may be carry-over from other donors' samples. J is TRBJ2-3 and V is TRBV19, with a weak D call TRBD1 (7 bases). Sequencing used naive CD4+ T cells from PBMCs. Noted subset: CD45RA+ positively selected. This CDR3 is CASRYSAGQHTDTQYF. As DNA, the CDR3 is TGTGCCAGTAGGTACTCCGCGGGACAGCACACAGATACGCAGTATTTT.